This T cell receptor beta chain originates from a study of blood T cell repertoires in COVID-19 (dated by TCRdb to about 2020). About the study as a whole: The collaborator samples originated in the United States, Italy and Spain and spanned the acute and convalescent phases of COVID-19. The material from the prospective study consisted of cDNA or gDNA derived from T cells, B-cell-depleted T cells, or PBMCs. The dataset comprised deeply sampled blood TCRbeta repertoires from subjects exposed to, actively infected with, or recovered from COVID-19. The repertoires were made available in a free public database intended to serve as a resource for research on the immune response to SARS-CoV-2. Samples came from the ongoing ImmuneRACE study (first 160 participants) plus 1,254 subjects from 6 global collaborators. Sample metadata almost always included a de-identified subject ID, COVID-19 status, age in years and sex. Where available, HLA class I and class II types were obtained from metadata supplied by the sample provider rather than from assay-based typing. The investigation overall reported the following: The amount of clinical and demographic metadata varied by source and participant and was provided uncurated.

The CDR3 has 15 amino acids, counting the end cysteine and phenylalanine. Only the CDR3 DNA is retained, 45 bases long and in frame from the first base. Trimmed from V: 4 bases; trimmed from J: 10 bases; junction bases lacking a gene match: 11. CDR1 SGHRS and CDR2 YFSETQ are derived from the germline V gene. The collaborating institutions used their own protocols to collect whole blood in K2EDTA tubes. For TCRbeta analysis, collaborators shipped samples as frozen whole blood, isolated PBMCs, or DNA extracted from either of those sample types. The immunoSEQ Assay, a bias-controlled multiplex PCR, was used to amplify TCRbeta CDR3 regions from genomic DNA. For the original study's pipeline: The number of nucleated cells in each sample was estimated from the amplification of reference gene primers within the assay. To quantify the absolute abundance of each unique TCRbeta CDR3 rearrangement, sequence reads were collapsed and filtered. For each sample, productive Simpson clonality was calculated as the square root of Simpson's diversity index over productive rearrangements. The clones in this table, taken by TCRdb from immuneACCESS, are in-frame only. Not every clone is retained; where verified, under half of the shortfall comes from an unresolved V gene, and the cause of the rest is unknown. V and J calls and clone size come straight from that table; D and trimming were deduced from the DNA. The sample yields 70,000 to 90,000 clones; roughly 86% were counted once. The ten largest make up approximately 8% of the sample.

About this clone: Its antigen is still unknown. No base quality information exists; no much larger clone differs at one position.

The receptor comes from a man aged 45-60 years with active COVID-19. The sequence is built from TRBV5-1 and TRBJ1-6, with 7 junctional bases fitting TRBD1. The sequenced sample was peripheral blood. The DNA reads as follows: TGCGCCAGCAGCGCGGGACAGCCAAGGCGATCACCCCTCCACTTT. It codes for CASSAGQPRRSPLHF.